The subject of this entry is one TCR beta chain. Its antigen is undetermined. Assay used: immunoSEQ multiplex PCR; TCRdb lists only in-frame clones, some missing. Of tens of thousands of clones in the sample, around three quarters were seen once. Germline CDR1 and CDR2: SGHDT and YYEEEE. Deletions cut 1 base from V and 3 bases from J, with 10 bases between. There are 14 residues in the CDR3. The data stem from a study of T cell responses to AZD1222 COVID-19 vaccine. Overall study context: The analysis combined second doses at about 4 or about 12 weeks.

Study-wide results and limits: Dominant at 160-218 and 743-854, vaccine-associated CD4 TCRs also spanned spike. Only five or six AZD1222 recipients were seropositive at baseline. Most donors were white British, females outnumbered males, and clonal diversity was possibly underestimated.

The chain has TRBV5-6 and TRBJ1-2; no clear D. The starting material was peripheral blood, obtained on day 0 of AZD1222 vaccination. The receptor's source is an adult in good health. The CDR3 coding sequence is TGTGCCAGCAGCTTGATCAGGCCGGACTATGGCTACACCTTC. Translating gives CASSLIRPDYGYTF.